This TCR beta chain was found in a study of blood T cell repertoires in COVID-19. Study in general: Researchers got acute and convalescent COVID-19 samples from the United States, Italy and Spain. From T cells, B-cell-depleted T cells, or PBMCs came the material, which was cDNA or gDNA.

Only in-frame clones appear in the TCRdb table, and some are missing; sequencing was by immunoSEQ multiplex PCR. The table shows roughly 240,000 clones, with approximately 82% occurring only once. The V end lost 2 bases, the J end lost 6 bases, and 19 bases lay between the germline ends. Germline V lookup: CDR1 KGHSH, CDR2 LQKENI. The CDR3 is 16 residues long. Sequenced input: peripheral blood. The sequence derives from a middle-aged man who had recovered from COVID-19. The J gene is TRBJ1-1, the V gene TRBV18, with a weak D call TRBD1 (5 bases). The CDR3 region is CASSPAGGNALSEAFF. The CDR3, as DNA: TGTGCCAGCTCACCAGCGGGGGGGAATGCATTATCTGAAGCTTTCTTT.